The sequence of this T cell receptor beta chain was determined in a study of cytomegalovirus exposure and HLA in healthy donors. Study results and caveats: High sensitivity and specificity were reportedly achieved when the classifier diagnosed cytomegalovirus status. Altogether, 164 TCR beta chains were recorded as cytomegalovirus-associated. Confirmation was obtained in vitro that a few CMV-associated chains are specific for CMV antigens.

This CDR3 has 14 amino acids. V was pared by 0 bases and J by 7 bases, with 5 bases of the junction left unmatched. Germline CDR1 reads MNHNS; CDR2 reads SASEGT. The repertoire was sequenced with immunoSEQ multiplex PCR; TCRdb's copy has only in-frame clones and lacks some. Seen here are some 210,000 clones, over 80% observed once, and the top ten hold less than 7%. On this clone itself: The antigen remains unidentified.

Sequencing was done on a sample of PBMCs. The clonotype originates from a woman in her late teens or twenties in good health and CMV-seronegative. This rearrangement joins TRBV6-1 to TRBJ2-5; 7 nucleotides align to TRBD2. CDR3 bases: TGTGCCAGCAGTGAAGCTGTCGGGGAGGGGACCCAGTACTTC. Residues: CASSEAVGEGTQYF.